This paragraph reports one T cell receptor (beta chain). Its antigen remains unknown. These data originate in a study of shared clonotypes between healthy human individuals. Study findings and constraints: Larger estimated richness was generally seen in naive subsets than in memory subsets.

CDR1 MNHNS and CDR2 SASEGT come from the germline V gene. CDR3 length: 17 residues. V was trimmed by 2 bases and J by 0 bases, leaving 16 bases between them. Sorted-subset replicate PCR reactions contained roughly 190 ng DNA, corresponding to approximately 30,000 T cell genomes. Original processing notes: For the immunoSEQ data, sequences were junction-only without quality scores, so filtering differed. Some clones are missing from TCRdb's copy, which holds only in-frame ones; the method was immunoSEQ multiplex PCR. V and J calls and clone size are copied from that table; D and trimming were computed from the DNA. Of about a million clones in the sample, approximately 80% were seen once.

This TCR derives from a young man in good health. Source material: memory CD4+ T cells sorted from blood. The subset was: CD45RA-negative fraction. This sequence joins TRBV6-1 and TRBJ1-1, with D perhaps matching TRBD1 (5 bases). CDR3 region: CASSEFTRGKVNTEAFF. CDR3 nucleotide sequence: TGTGCCAGCAGTGAATTTACGAGGGGCAAGGTGAACACTGAAGCTTTCTTT.